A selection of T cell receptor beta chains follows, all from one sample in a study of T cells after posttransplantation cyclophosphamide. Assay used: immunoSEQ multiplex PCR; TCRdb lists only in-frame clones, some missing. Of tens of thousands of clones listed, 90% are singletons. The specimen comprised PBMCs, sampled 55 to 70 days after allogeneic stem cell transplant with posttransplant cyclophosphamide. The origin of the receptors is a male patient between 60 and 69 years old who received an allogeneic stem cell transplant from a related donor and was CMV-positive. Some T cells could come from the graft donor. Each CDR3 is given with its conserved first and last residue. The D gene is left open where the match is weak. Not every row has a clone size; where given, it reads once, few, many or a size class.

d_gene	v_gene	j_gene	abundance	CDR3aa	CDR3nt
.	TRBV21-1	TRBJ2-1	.	CASSKALWGEEQFF	TGTGCCAGCAGCAAAGCGCTCTGGGGGGAGGAGCAGTTCTTC
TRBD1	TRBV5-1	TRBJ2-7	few	CASSFDRAYEQYF	TGCGCCAGCAGTTTTGACAGGGCTTACGAGCAGTACTTC
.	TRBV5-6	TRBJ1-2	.	CASSLIVGGGYTF	TGTGCCAGCAGCTTGATCGTTGGCGGTGGCTACACCTTC
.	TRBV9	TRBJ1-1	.	CASSEGTTNTEAFF	TGTGCCAGCAGCGAGGGGACAACGAACACTGAAGCTTTCTTT
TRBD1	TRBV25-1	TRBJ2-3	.	CASSSLGDRVTDTQYF	TGTGCCAGCAGTTCACTGGGGGACAGGGTCACAGATACGCAGTATTTT
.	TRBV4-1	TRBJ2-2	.	CASSQDLRRNTGELFF	TGCGCCAGCAGCCAAGATCTGCGGCGTAACACCGGGGAGCTGTTTTTT
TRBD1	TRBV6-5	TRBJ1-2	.	CASRQMDRNNGYTF	TGTGCCAGCAGGCAAATGGACAGGAACAATGGCTACACCTTC
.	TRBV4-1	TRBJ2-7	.	CASSQFATVSEEQYF	TGCGCCAGCAGCCAATTCGCGACCGTAAGCGAAGAGCAGTACTTC
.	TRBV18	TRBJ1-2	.	CASSPLSSRGSDGYTF	TGTGCCAGCTCACCACTTAGTTCGCGAGGGAGCGACGGCTACACCTTC
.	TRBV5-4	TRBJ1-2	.	CASSFSGINYGYTF	TGTGCCAGCAGCTTTTCAGGAATTAACTATGGCTACACCTTC
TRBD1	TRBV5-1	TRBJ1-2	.	CASSLSRDRGYGYTF	TGCGCCAGCAGCCTGTCCCGGGACAGGGGCTATGGCTACACCTTC
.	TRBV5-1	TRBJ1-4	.	CASSSRATNEKLFF	TGCGCCAGCAGCTCGCGAGCAACTAATGAAAAACTGTTTTTT
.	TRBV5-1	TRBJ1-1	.	CASGVQQGNTEAFF	TGCGCCAGCGGCGTCCAACAGGGGAACACTGAAGCTTTCTTT
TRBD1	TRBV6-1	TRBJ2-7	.	CASSPGQGTYEQYF	TGTGCCAGCAGCCCCGGACAGGGTACCTACGAGCAGTACTTC
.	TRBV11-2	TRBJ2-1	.	CASSPQPPGVHFYNEQFF	TGTGCCAGCAGCCCACAGCCCCCCGGGGTTCATTTCTACAATGAGCAGTTCTTC
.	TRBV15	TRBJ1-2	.	CATSSQWGPGYGYTF	TGTGCCACCAGCAGTCAATGGGGGCCAGGATATGGCTACACCTTC
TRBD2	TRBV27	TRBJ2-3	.	CASSLPSGGWDTQYF	TGTGCCAGCAGTTTACCTAGCGGGGGTTGGGATACGCAGTATTTT
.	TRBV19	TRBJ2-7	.	CASSIGRGSYEQYF	TGTGCCAGTAGTATAGGACGGGGCTCCTACGAGCAGTACTTC
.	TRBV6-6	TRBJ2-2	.	CASILTGLNAGELFF	TGTGCCAGCATATTGACAGGCTTGAACGCCGGGGAGCTGTTTTTT
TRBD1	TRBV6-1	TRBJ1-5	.	CASRVGQSSQPQHF	TGTGCCAGCAGGGTGGGACAGTCCTCTCAGCCCCAGCATTTT
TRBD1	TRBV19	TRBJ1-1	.	CASSQGVITEAFF	TGTGCCAGTAGTCAGGGGGTGATCACTGAAGCTTTCTTT
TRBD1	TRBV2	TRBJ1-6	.	CASTLGQYNSPLHF	TGTGCCAGCACCTTGGGACAGTATAATTCACCCCTCCACTTT
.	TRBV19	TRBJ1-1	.	CASRITGAQIEAFF	TGTGCCAGTAGGATCACTGGGGCACAGATTGAAGCTTTCTTT
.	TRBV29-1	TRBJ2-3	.	CSVGLLWGGRGTDTQYF	TGCAGCGTTGGGTTATTATGGGGGGGCAGAGGCACAGATACGCAGTATTTT
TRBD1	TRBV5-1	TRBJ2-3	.	CASSPGQAYNTQYF	TGCGCCAGCAGCCCCGGACAGGCTTACAATACGCAGTATTTT
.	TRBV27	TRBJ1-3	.	CASSRPPSSGNTIYF	TGTGCCAGCAGTCGTCCCCCCAGCTCTGGAAACACCATATATTTT
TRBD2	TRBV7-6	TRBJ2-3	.	CASSPAGGPPDTQYF	TGTGCCAGCAGCCCAGCGGGGGGGCCCCCAGATACGCAGTATTTT
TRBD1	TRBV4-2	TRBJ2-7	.	CASSQGTGLYEQYF	TGTGCCAGCAGCCAAGGGACAGGTTTATACGAGCAGTACTTC
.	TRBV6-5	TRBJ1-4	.	CASSYSAEGRLFF	TGTGCCAGCAGTTACTCTGCGGAGGGGAGACTGTTTTTT
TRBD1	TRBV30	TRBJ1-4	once	CAWNKGATDKNEKLFF	TGTGCCTGGAATAAGGGGGCGACAGACAAAAATGAAAAACTGTTTTTT
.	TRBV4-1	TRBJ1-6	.	CASSLQNSPLHF	TGCGCCAGCAGCCTTCAAAATTCCCCCCTCCACTTT
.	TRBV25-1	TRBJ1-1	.	CASSENYYLNTEAFF	TGTGCCAGCAGTGAGAACTACTATCTGAACACTGAAGCTTTCTTT
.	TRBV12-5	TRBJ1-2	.	CASGSLREGYTF	TGTGCTAGTGGTTCCCTCAGGGAAGGCTACACCTTC
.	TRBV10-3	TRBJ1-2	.	CAISGDTYGYTF	TGTGCCATCAGTGGGGACACTTATGGCTACACCTTC
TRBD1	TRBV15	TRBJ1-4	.	CATSRGTGSATNEKLFF	TGTGCCACCAGCAGAGGGACAGGATCCGCAACTAATGAAAAACTGTTTTTT
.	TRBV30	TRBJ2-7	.	CAWSLTRVTDEQYF	TGTGCCTGGAGTCTCACACGGGTTACCGACGAGCAGTACTTC
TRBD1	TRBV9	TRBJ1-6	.	CASSEQGQLNSPLHF	TGTGCCAGCAGCGAACAGGGGCAACTTAATTCACCCCTCCACTTT
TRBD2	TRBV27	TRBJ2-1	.	CASSLEPGGYEQFF	TGTGCCAGCAGTCTCGAGCCCGGGGGGTATGAGCAGTTCTTC
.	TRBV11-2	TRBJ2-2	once	CASSHPGHNTGELFF	TGTGCCAGCAGCCACCCGGGACACAACACCGGGGAGCTGTTTTTT
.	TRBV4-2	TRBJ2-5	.	CASSQSSEETQYF	TGTGCCAGCAGCCAGAGTTCGGAAGAGACCCAGTACTTC
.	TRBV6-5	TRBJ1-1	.	CASSYSVNTEAFF	TGTGCCAGCAGTTACTCCGTGAACACTGAAGCTTTCTTT
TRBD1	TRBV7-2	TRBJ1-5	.	CASSLDRVQPQHF	TGTGCCAGCAGCTTGGACAGGGTTCAGCCCCAGCATTTT
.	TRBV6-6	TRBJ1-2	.	CASSTTGFGGYTF	TGTGCCAGCAGTACTACAGGGTTTGGGGGCTACACCTTC
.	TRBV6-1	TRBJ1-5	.	CASSASAGNKPQHF	TGTGCCAGCAGTGCATCGGCAGGGAACAAGCCCCAGCATTTT
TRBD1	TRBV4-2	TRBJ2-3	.	CASSQDRGLNTDTQYF	TGTGCCAGCAGCCAAGATAGGGGGCTTAACACAGATACGCAGTATTTT
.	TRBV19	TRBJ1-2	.	CASSIVGENGYTF	TGTGCCAGTAGTATAGTCGGGGAGAATGGCTACACCTTC
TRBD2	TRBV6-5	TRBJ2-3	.	CASRNSGASTDTQYF	TGTGCCAGCAGAAATAGCGGGGCGAGCACAGATACGCAGTATTTT
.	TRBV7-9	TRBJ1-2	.	CASSLVPIYGYTF	TGTGCCAGCAGCTTAGTCCCTATCTATGGCTACACCTTC
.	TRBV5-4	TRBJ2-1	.	CASSEHDIPPYNEQFF	TGTGCCAGCAGCGAGCACGACATACCCCCCTACAATGAGCAGTTCTTC
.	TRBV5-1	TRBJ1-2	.	CASSLAGSLSGYTF	TGCGCCAGCAGCTTGGCGGGATCGCTTAGTGGCTACACCTTC
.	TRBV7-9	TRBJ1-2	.	CASSRSPGVGYGYTF	TGTGCCAGCAGCCGAAGTCCCGGGGTCGGGTATGGCTACACCTTC
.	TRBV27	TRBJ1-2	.	CASSLRGSNYGYTF	TGTGCCAGCAGTTTAAGGGGGAGCAACTATGGCTACACCTTC
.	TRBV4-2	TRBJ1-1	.	CASSPPGQTEAFF	TGTGCCAGCAGCCCTCCCGGACAGACTGAAGCTTTCTTT
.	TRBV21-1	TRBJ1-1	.	CASGPEGANTEAFF	TGTGCCAGCGGGCCCGAGGGGGCGAACACTGAAGCTTTCTTT
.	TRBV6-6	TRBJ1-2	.	CASSYSTGGGRGYTF	TGTGCCAGCAGTTACTCGACTGGGGGGGGTAGGGGCTACACCTTC
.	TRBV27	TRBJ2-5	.	CASGHIGLRGETQYF	TGTGCCAGCGGTCACATTGGGCTTCGGGGAGAGACCCAGTACTTC
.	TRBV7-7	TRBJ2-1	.	CASSLRTEDEQFF	TGTGCCAGCAGCCTCCGGACAGAAGATGAGCAGTTCTTC
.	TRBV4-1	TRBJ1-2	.	CASSQTGLGYGYTF	TGCGCCAGCAGCCAAACGGGTTTGGGCTATGGCTACACCTTC
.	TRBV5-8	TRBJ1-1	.	CASTPIGTANTEAFF	TGTGCCAGCACCCCGATAGGGACTGCGAACACTGAAGCTTTCTTT